This T cell receptor beta chain was captured in a study of T cells after yellow fever vaccination. About the research overall: Each low-cell-number fraction was prepared by means of SMART-Seq v4 Ultra Low Input. Whole-study findings and limits: Peaking faster, on day 5 versus 15, the secondary response was nonetheless weaker.

This clonotype showed up just a few times. Antigen specificity is unknown. TCRdb re-analysed the 5' RACE reads in MiXCR, keeping a single row per CDR3 protein. The sample contains some 560,000 distinct CDR3 sequences, roughly 19% of which appear only once. Germline V gene data show CDR1 as LGHNA and CDR2 as YNFKEQ. The CDR3 loop spans 18 amino acids. Trimming cost V 4 bases and J 5 bases; bases outside gene matches: 12. The sequence came from a man aged 30 to 39 who received the YFV17D yellow fever vaccine. Sequencing was performed on PBMCs, taken 15 days after the yellow fever booster vaccination. This sequence joins TRBV4-2 and TRBJ2-1; TRBD2 aligns across 12 bases. CDR3 region: CASSRTAASGRAHNEQFF. The CDR3 DNA is TGTGCCAGCAGCCGTACCGCCGCTAGCGGGAGGGCCCACAATGAGCAGTTCTTC.